These 8 T cell receptor beta chains came from one sample sequenced in a study of CD8+CD57+ T cells in acquired aplastic anemia. It was genomic DNA that served as the template for profiling TCR beta VDJ and CDR3. TCRdb redid the calling of the reads with MiXCR, one entry per CDR3 protein. The table lists 150,000 to 200,000 distinct CDR3 sequences, roughly 50% of them singletons. The authors sequenced patients whose flow cytometry had shown CD8+CD57+ cell expansion. The specimen sequenced was sorted CD4+, CD8+, or CD8+CD57+ T cells (not recorded which) from PBMCs. All receptors derive from a human donor with aplastic anemia.

This clonotype was recorded a few times. The chain uses TRBV10-3 and TRBJ1-6; TRBD1 agrees at 10 bases. Germline-derived CDR1 and CDR2 are ENHRY and SYGVKD. The CDR3 is 17 residues long. With V trimmed by 10 bases and J by 0 bases, 9 bases remained unmatched. The CDR3 protein is CATKRDRGGSYNSPLHF. The CDR3 DNA reads as TGTGCCACCAAGAGGGACAGGGGTGGCTCCTATAATTCACCCCTCCACTTT.

DNA of the CDR3: TGTGCCAGCAGTTTTGCGAGCGGGGGGGAAACAGATACGCAGTATTTT. Its translation is CASSFASGGETDTQYF. The rearrangement uses TRBV12-3 or TRBV12-4 and TRBJ2-3; 10 positions match TRBD2. The CDR3 length is 16 residues. The V and J ends lost 3 bases and 3 bases, in that order; junction bases with no gene match: 6.

This chain joins TRBV27 and TRBJ1-5; D gene unclear. V lost 2 bases and J lost 4, with 6 bases in between. CDR3 length equals 13 residues. Germline CDR1 MNHEY, CDR2 SMNVEV (reference sequence). CDR3 in DNA: TGTGCCAGCAGTTTAAACAGAAATCAGCCCCAGCATTTT. Translating gives CASSLNRNQPQHF.

The chain links TRBV10-3 to TRBJ1-6; 11 positions agree with TRBD1. The CDR3 covers 15 residues. Germline V lookup: CDR1 ENHRY, CDR2 SYGVKD. The J segment lost 5 bases and the V segment lost 8 bases, leaving 5 bases of the junction unmatched. The CDR3 region is CAIGQGATDNSPLHF. CDR3 nucleotide sequence: TGTGCCATCGGACAGGGGGCGACCGATAATTCACCCCTCCACTTT.

This clonotype was observed a handful of times. The chain is built from TRBV29-1 and TRBJ1-5; D is ambiguous. V lost 4 bases and J 3 bases, leaving 10 bases between the germline ends. Looked up from germline, CDR1 is SQVTM and CDR2 is ANQGSEA. This CDR3 spans 13 amino acids. CDR3 loop: CSVAVRDNQPQHF. The CDR3, as DNA: TGCAGCGTTGCCGTAAGGGACAATCAGCCCCAGCATTTT.

This clonotype was detected a few times. The gene calls are TRBV15 and TRBJ1-1; no reliable D call. Germline V lookup: CDR1 LNHNV, CDR2 YYDKDF (reference sequence). The CDR3 extends over 15 amino acids. Trimming took off 0 bases at V and 4 bases at J, with 12 bases between the two ends. Here the CDR3 DNA reads TGTGCCACCAGCAGAGATGTTGAGGGAAGCACTGAAGCTTTCTTT. This codes for CATSRDVEGSTEAFF.

The gene calls are TRBV11-2 and TRBJ2-7, with D perhaps TRBD1 (6 bases). This CDR3 spans 14 amino acids. Germline CDR1 is SGHAT and CDR2 is FQNNGV. Deletions cut 5 bases from V and 0 bases from J, with 11 bases between. The CDR3 loop reads CASSQGGYSYEQYF. The CDR3 nucleotides read TGTGCCAGCAGCCAAGGGGGATACTCCTACGAGCAGTACTTC.

This chain joins TRBV5-1 and TRBJ1-2; unclear D gene. From germline, CDR1 is SGHRS and CDR2 YFSETQ. V was shortened by 0 bases and J by 7 bases, with 16 bases between the two germline ends. The CDR3 length is 15 residues. The CDR3 loop reads CASSLAGAVDPGYTF. CDR3 sequence (DNA): TGCGCCAGCAGCTTGGCCGGTGCAGTCGATCCTGGCTACACCTTC.